The present T cell receptor beta chain was sequenced within a study of blood T cell repertoires in COVID-19. Study as a whole: COVID-19 samples collected from the United States, Italy and Spain covered acute and convalescent phases. T cells, B-cell-depleted T cells, or PBMCs provided the cDNA or gDNA that served as material.

This clone showed up just once. In the source study's methods: Amplification from reference gene primers served as the basis for estimated nucleated cell counts. Sequencing was performed with immunoSEQ multiplex PCR; in TCRdb, only in-frame clones are kept and a portion is missing. V and J calls plus clone size are reproduced from that table; the DNA served to infer D and trimming. Of around 370,000 clones listed, roughly 89% are singletons. This CDR3 has 17 residues. CDR1 and CDR2 (germline): SGHVS, FQNEAQ. With 5 bases removed from V and 0 bases from J, the gap between germline ends came to 17 bases.

The TCR originated in a woman between 18 and 29 years old who had recovered from COVID-19. This chain connects TRBV7-8 to TRBJ1-5; TRBD1 is a possible D gene (5 bases). Sequencing was carried out using peripheral blood. CDR3 in amino acids: CASSPVGGLGSNQPQHF. Written as DNA, the CDR3 is TGTGCCAGCAGCCCAGTCGGGGGACTTGGTAGCAATCAGCCCCAGCATTTT. The complete variable domain, with remaining parts taken from reference TRBV7-8 and TRBJ1-5, reads GAGVSQSPRYKVAKRGQDVALRCDPISGHVSLFWYQQALGQGPEFLTYFQNEAQLDKSGLPSDRFFAERPEGSVSTLKIQRTQQEDSAVYLCASSPVGGLGSNQPQHFGDGTRLSIL.